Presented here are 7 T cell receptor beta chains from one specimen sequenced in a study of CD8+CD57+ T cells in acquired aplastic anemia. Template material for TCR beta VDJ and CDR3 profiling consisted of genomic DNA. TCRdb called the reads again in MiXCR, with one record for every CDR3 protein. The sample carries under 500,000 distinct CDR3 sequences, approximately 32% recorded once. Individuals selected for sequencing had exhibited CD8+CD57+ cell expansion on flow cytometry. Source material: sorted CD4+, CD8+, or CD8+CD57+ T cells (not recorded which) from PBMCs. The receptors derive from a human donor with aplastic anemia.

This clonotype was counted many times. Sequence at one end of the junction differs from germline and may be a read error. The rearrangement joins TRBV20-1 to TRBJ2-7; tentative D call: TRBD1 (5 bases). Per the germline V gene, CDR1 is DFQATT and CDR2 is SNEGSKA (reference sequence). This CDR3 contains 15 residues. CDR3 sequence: CSAPSVATGSHEQYF. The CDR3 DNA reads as TGCAGTGCCCCGAGTGTAGCAACAGGCTCCCACGAGCAGTACTTC.

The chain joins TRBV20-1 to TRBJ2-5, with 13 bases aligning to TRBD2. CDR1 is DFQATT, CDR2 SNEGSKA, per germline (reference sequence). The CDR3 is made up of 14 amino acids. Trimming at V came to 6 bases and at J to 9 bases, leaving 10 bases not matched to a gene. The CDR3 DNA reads TGCAGTGCGCATGGACTAGCGGGAGATGAGGCCCAGTACTTC. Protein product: CSAHGLAGDEAQYF.

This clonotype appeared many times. CDR3: CASSLATRPYEQYF. The CDR3 coding sequence is TGTGCCAGCAGCTTAGCGACGCGTCCCTACGAGCAGTACTTC. This sequence joins TRBV7-2 and TRBJ2-7; D is undetermined. The CDR3 contains 14 residues. V shed 0 bases and J shed 2 bases, with 8 bases lying between them. Germline CDR1 SGHTA, CDR2 FQGNSA.

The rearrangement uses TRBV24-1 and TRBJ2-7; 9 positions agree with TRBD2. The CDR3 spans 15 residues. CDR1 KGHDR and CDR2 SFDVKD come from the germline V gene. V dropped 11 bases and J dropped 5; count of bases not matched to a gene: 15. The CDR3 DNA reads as TGTGCCAGCAGCCTAGGGACTAGCCCCGTCCACGAGCAGTACTTC. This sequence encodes CASSLGTSPVHEQYF.

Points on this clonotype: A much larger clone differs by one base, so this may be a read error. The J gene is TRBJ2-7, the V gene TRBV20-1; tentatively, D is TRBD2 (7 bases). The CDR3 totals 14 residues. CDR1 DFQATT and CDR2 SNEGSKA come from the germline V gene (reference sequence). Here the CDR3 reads CSARDGRGSCEQYF. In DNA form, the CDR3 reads TGCAGTGCTAGAGATGGGAGGGGGTCCTGCGAGCAGTACTTC.

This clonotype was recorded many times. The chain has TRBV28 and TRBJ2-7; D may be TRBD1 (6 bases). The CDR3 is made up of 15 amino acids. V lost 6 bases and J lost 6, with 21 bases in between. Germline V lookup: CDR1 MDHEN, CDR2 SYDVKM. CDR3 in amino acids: CASSRPVDRKGEQYF. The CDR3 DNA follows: TGTGCCAGCAGCCGCCCCGTAGACAGGAAAGGCGAGCAGTACTTC.

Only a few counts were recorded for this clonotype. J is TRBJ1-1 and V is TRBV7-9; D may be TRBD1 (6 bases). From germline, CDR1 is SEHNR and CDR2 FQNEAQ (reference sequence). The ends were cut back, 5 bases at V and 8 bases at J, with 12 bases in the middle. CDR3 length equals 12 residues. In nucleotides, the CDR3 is TGTGCCAGCAGCCTCTTCGGACAGGAAGCTTTCTTT. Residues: CASSLFGQEAFF. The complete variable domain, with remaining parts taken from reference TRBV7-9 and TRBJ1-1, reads DTGVSQNPRHKITKRGQNVTFRCDPISEHNRLYWYRQTLGQGPEFLTYFQNEAQLEKSRLLSDRFSAERPKGSFSTLEIQRTEQGDSAMYLCASSLFGQEAFFGQGTRLTVV.